This entry is about one TCR beta chain. The record originates from a study of CD8 T cells in ankylosing spondylitis. CDR3 size: 16 residues. Germline V lookup: CDR1 SGHRS, CDR2 YFSETQ. J lost 6 bases, V lost 0 bases, and 8 bases had no gene match. Using its own MiXCR run on the 5' RACE reads, TCRdb lists one record per CDR3 protein. Of fewer than 200,000 distinct CDR3 sequences in the sample, around 18% are singletons; the top ten hold around 7.6%. Sequencing was performed on blood, either unsorted or a sorted T cell fraction (not recorded which). This clonotype was sampled from a male donor with ankylosing spondylitis or in good health (not recorded which). The chain couples TRBV5-1 to TRBJ1-1; TRBD1 matches 10 bases. CDR3 region: CASSLGRRQGASEAFF. CDR3 sequence (DNA): TGCGCCAGCAGCTTGGGCCGACGACAGGGGGCCTCTGAAGCTTTCTTT.